The rows below give T cell receptor beta chains drawn from one sample of a study of blood T cells in healthy people across ages. From the 5' RACE reads, TCRdb called clonotypes with MiXCR, one entry per CDR3 protein. The sample consists of fewer than 800,000 distinct CDR3 sequences, 20% to 30% of them appearing once. These data also formed part of another study, on T cells of mothers and their children.

Sequenced: blood. These receptors were taken from a boy younger than 18 in good health. Both conserved end residues are part of each CDR3. A D gene is named only where the DNA matches it firmly. Not all rows give a size; the values are once, few, many and, for expanded clones, a class.

clone_size d_call j_call v_call cdr3_nt cdr3_aa
- TRBD1 TRBJ1-5 TRBV27 TGTGCCAGCAGTTTACAGGGGGTGCCCAATCAGCCCCAGCATTTT CASSLQGVPNQPQHF
few - TRBJ1-1 TRBV4-1 TGCGCCAGCAGCCAAAGTGCCTACAAGAAGATTAGTGAAGCTTTCTTT CASSQSAYKKISEAFF
few - TRBJ1-1 TRBV10-2 TGCGCCAGCAGTGAACTTCTCGGACACTCGAACACTGAAGCTTTCTTT CASSELLGHSNTEAFF
- TRBD2 TRBJ2-3 TRBV9 TGTGCCAGCAGCGTAGTAGCGGGGACTAGCACAGATACGCAGTATTTT CASSVVAGTSTDTQYF
few - TRBJ2-1 TRBV7-9 TGTGCCAGCAGCTACCTGGAAGCGGGCCCTAATGAGCAGTTCTTC CASSYLEAGPNEQFF
few TRBD1 TRBJ1-4 TRBV19 TGTGCCAGTAGTCAAGACAGGGTAGGCGAAAAACTGTTTTTT CASSQDRVGEKLFF
- - TRBJ2-5 TRBV5-1 TGCGCCAGCAGCGTAGGGCCGACAGTAACTAACGGGGAGACCCAGTACTTC CASSVGPTVTNGETQYF
- - TRBJ1-2 TRBV5-4 TGTGCCAGCAGCTTCGCGCCTACCACCGAATATGGCTACACCTTC CASSFAPTTEYGYTF
few - TRBJ2-2 TRBV7-3 TGTGCCAGCAGCTTAAGTTATGGGAGCGGGGAGCTGTTTTTT CASSLSYGSGELFF
few - TRBJ1-3 TRBV4-3 TGCGCCGGCAGCCAAGATGCCGGGCGCTCTGGAAACACCATATATTTT CAGSQDAGRSGNTIYF
few - TRBJ2-7 TRBV27 TGTGCCAGCAGTCGGGATGTCAGTACCTACGAGCAGTACTTC CASSRDVSTYEQYF
few TRBD1 TRBJ1-5 TRBV18 TGTGCCAGCTCACCGGACCCGACCGGGACAGGGGATGGGGGCAATCAGCCCCAGCATTTT CASSPDPTGTGDGGNQPQHF
- TRBD1 TRBJ1-4 TRBV29-1 TGCAGCGTCCCCGGGACAGGAGACCTTGGAAAACTGTTTTTT CSVPGTGDLGKLFF
- - TRBJ2-5 TRBV20-1 TGCAGTGCTAGAGCCGGGGTAGCGACTAAAGAGACCCAGTACTTC CSARAGVATKETQYF
few - TRBJ1-1 TRBV15 TGTGCCACCAGCAGCCTGGACCTTATGAACACTGAAGCTTTCTTT CATSSLDLMNTEAFF
few - TRBJ2-7 TRBV4-1 TGCGCCAGCAGCCAGGAGACTACCTACGAGCAGTACTTC CASSQETTYEQYF
- - TRBJ2-1 TRBV6-2/TRBV6-3 TGTGCCAGCAGCCAGCACTCTGGCAGGGTGGCCAATGAGCAGTTCTTC CASSQHSGRVANEQFF
few - TRBJ2-5 TRBV10-3 TGTGCCATCCTCCAAGAGACCCAGTACTTC CAILQETQYF
few TRBD2 TRBJ2-2 TRBV28 TGTGCCAGCAGTTCGGGAGGGCCGAGCACCGGGGAGCTGTTTTTT CASSSGGPSTGELFF
few - TRBJ2-7 TRBV20-1 TGCAGTGCTAGAGATCAGAAAGGGGCCTACGAGCAGTACTTC CSARDQKGAYEQYF
few TRBD2 TRBJ2-5 TRBV20-1 TGCAGTGCTAGATCCGCCGGGACTAGCGGGAGAGAGACCCAGTACTTC CSARSAGTSGRETQYF
- TRBD1 TRBJ2-1 TRBV18 TGTGCCAGCTCACCGATACAGGGGAATGAGCAGTTCTTC CASSPIQGNEQFF
- - TRBJ2-2 TRBV29-1 TGCAGCGTTGAACTCGATCCCGGGGAGCTGTTTTTT CSVELDPGELFF
- TRBD1 TRBJ2-5 TRBV6-5 TGTGCCAGCAGTCTAGGGACAGGGGGCAAGGAGACCCAGTACTTC CASSLGTGGKETQYF
few TRBD1 TRBJ2-7 TRBV28 TGTGCCAGCAGGACCGCCGGGACAGGGAGCTACGAGCAGTACTTC CASRTAGTGSYEQYF
- - TRBJ1-2 TRBV5-6 TGTGCCAGCAGCTTCGGGGCAGCCCAACGGGGCTACACCTTC CASSFGAAQRGYTF
few TRBD2 TRBJ2-7 TRBV29-1 TGCAGCGTTGTCGGGAGGGCCTACGAGCAGTGCTTC CSVVGRAYEQCF
few - TRBJ2-1 TRBV5-6 TGTGCCAGCAGCTCCTCCTCTGTGGATGAGCAGTTCTTC CASSSSSVDEQFF
few TRBD2 TRBJ2-7 TRBV20-1 TGCAGTGCCAGAACTAGCGGACCCTCCTACGAGCAGTACTTC CSARTSGPSYEQYF
few - TRBJ2-5 TRBV7-9 TGTGCCAGCACGGGAGACTACGAGACCCAGTACTTC CASTGDYETQYF
- TRBD1 TRBJ2-7 TRBV12-3/TRBV12-4 TGTGCCAGCAGTCCCTATTGGACAGGGGCGGACTACGAGCAGTACTTC CASSPYWTGADYEQYF
- - TRBJ1-2 TRBV27 TGTGCCAGCAGTTTTCACGGGAACTATGGCTACACCTTC CASSFHGNYGYTF
- TRBD2 TRBJ2-2 TRBV29-1 TGCAGCGTTGGAGTAGCGGGATCTGCCGGGGAGCTGTTTTTT CSVGVAGSAGELFF
- - TRBJ2-3 TRBV29-1 TGCAGCGTTGAAAGGCGAGGTTCAGGGATCACAGATACGCAGTATTTT CSVERRGSGITDTQYF